Here is one T cell receptor (beta chain) with its context. As yet, its antigen is unknown. The record originates from a study of CD8+ T cells in alopecia areata. Study-wide background: In an open-label trial, patients got 5 to 10 mg tofacitinib twice daily. Regarding the study as a whole: In scalp samples, resident alphabeta T cells of normal skin are also sequenced. Normal scalp had lower clonality than lesional scalp, with alopecia totalis/universalis lesions showing this most strongly.

The CDR3 runs 15 residues. Germline V gene lookup returns CDR1 SGDLS and CDR2 YYNGEE. Trimming removed 2 bases from V and 7 bases from J; junction bases left unmatched: 7. Sequencing used cDNA as its template, made by extracting RNA and reverse transcribing it. TCRdb keeps only in-frame clones here, not all; method: immunoSEQ multiplex PCR. The sample includes 55,000 to 75,000 clones, around half seen only once; the top ten take approximately 18%. This TCR came from a human donor with alopecia areata. This chain uses TRBV9 with TRBJ2-1; 9 positions match TRBD2. This sample comprised CD8+ T cells sorted from blood, obtained at week 0. The CDR3 DNA reads as TGTGCCAGCAGCGTCTTCGGCGGGAGGGATAATGAGCAGTTCTTC. It codes for CASSVFGGRDNEQFF.